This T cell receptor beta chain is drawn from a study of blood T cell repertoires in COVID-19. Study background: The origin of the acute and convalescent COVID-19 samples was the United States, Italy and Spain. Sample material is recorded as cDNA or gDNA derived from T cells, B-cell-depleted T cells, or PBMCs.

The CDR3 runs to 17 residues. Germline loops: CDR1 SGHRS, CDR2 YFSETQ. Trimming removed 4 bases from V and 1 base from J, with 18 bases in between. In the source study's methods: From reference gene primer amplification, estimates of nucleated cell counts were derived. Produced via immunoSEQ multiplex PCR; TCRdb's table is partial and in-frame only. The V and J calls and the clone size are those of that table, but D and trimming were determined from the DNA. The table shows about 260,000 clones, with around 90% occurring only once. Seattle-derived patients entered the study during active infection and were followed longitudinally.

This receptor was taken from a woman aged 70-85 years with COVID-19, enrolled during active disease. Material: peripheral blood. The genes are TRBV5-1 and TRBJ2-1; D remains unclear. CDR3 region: CASSRFMEWSSYNEQFF. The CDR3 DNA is TGCGCCAGCAGCCGCTTCATGGAGTGGAGTTCCTACAATGAGCAGTTCTTC.